This T cell receptor beta chain is drawn from a study of T cells in Graves' hyperthyroidism and ophthalmopathy. Authors of the study amplified TCR beta CDR3 regions from RNA transcripts. First-round RT-PCR targeting the TCR CDR3 was performed with the HTBI primer set. From the multiplex PCR reads, TCRdb called clonotypes with MiXCR, one entry per CDR3 protein. In the table there are a few hundred thousand distinct CDR3 sequences, roughly 15% of which are singletons. This clonotype showed up many times. What was sequenced was blood. The clonotype was recovered from a woman aged 25 to 39 with Graves' ophthalmopathy.

As DNA, the CDR3 is TGTGCCAGCAGTTTTCGGGCCGGTCCACCTCAGTTCTTC. Translated, it gives CASSFRAGPPQFF. The gene calls are TRBV12-3 or TRBV12-4 and TRBJ2-1; D ambiguous. This CDR3 has 13 amino acids. Trimming pared 3 bases from V and 13 bases from J, leaving 16 bases between.